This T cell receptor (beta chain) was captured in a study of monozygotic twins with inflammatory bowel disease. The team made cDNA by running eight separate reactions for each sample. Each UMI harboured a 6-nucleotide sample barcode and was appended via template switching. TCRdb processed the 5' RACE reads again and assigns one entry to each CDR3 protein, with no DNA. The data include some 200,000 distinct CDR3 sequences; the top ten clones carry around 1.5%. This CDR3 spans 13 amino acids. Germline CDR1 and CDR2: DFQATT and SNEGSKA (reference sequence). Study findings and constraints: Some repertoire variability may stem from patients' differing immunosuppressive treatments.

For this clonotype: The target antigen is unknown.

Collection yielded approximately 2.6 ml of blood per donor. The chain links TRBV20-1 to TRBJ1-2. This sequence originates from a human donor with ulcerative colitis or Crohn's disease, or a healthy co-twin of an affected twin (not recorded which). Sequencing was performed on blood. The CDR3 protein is CSARDGGFGGYTF.